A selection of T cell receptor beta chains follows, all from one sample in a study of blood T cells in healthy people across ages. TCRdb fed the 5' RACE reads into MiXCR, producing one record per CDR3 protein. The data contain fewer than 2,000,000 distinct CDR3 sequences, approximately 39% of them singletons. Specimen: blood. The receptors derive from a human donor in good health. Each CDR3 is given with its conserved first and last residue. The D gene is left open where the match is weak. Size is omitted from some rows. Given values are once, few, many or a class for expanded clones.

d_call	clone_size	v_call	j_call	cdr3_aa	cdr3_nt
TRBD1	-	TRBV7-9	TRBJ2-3	CASPPGRGLDTQYF	TGTGCCAGCCCCCCGGGAAGGGGGCTGGATACGCAGTATTTT
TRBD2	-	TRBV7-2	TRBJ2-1	CASSFRPAGGYNEQFF	TGTGCCAGCAGCTTCAGGCCAGCGGGGGGGTACAATGAGCAGTTCTTC
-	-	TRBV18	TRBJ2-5	CASSGGEEQYF	TGTGCCAGCTCAGGGGGTGAGGAGCAGTACTTC
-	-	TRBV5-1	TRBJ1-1	CASSTRREGAEAFF	TGCGCCAGCAGCACCCGGCGGGAAGGGGCTGAAGCTTTCTTT
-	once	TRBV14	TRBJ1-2	CASSQPQGRGYTF	TGTGCCAGCAGCCAACCACAGGGAAGAGGCTACACCTTC
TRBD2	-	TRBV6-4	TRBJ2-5	CASSDLSGGDTLGETQYF	TGTGCCAGCAGTGACCTCTCGGGGGGTGATACCCTAGGGGAGACCCAGTACTTC
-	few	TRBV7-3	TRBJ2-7	CASSPQPAGYEQYF	TGTGCCAGCAGCCCCCAACCGGCGGGCTACGAGCAGTACTTC
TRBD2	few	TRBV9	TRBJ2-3	CASTSGFTDTQYF	TGTGCCAGTACTAGCGGGTTCACAGATACGCAGTATTTT
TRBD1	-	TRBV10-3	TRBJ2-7	CAVLAGQGSYEQYF	TGTGCCGTCCTGGCGGGACAGGGTTCTTACGAGCAGTACTTC
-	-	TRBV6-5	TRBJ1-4	CASSYAGRDEKLFF	TGTGCCAGCAGTTACGCGGGGCGGGATGAAAAACTGTTTTTT
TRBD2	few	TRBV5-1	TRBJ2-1	CASSWAGTSGGIINEQFF	TGCGCCAGCAGCTGGGCCGGGACTAGCGGGGGGATTATCAATGAGCAGTTCTTC
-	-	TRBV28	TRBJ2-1	CASTQRTGNEQFF	TGTGCCAGCACCCAGAGGACGGGGAATGAGCAGTTCTTC
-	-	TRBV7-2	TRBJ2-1	CASIGREQFF	TGTGCCAGCATTGGACGGGAGCAGTTCTTC
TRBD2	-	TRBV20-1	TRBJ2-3	CSARPLLAGGRLSTDTQYF	TGCAGTGCTAGACCTCTCCTAGCGGGGGGTCGTTTGAGCACAGATACGCAGTATTTT
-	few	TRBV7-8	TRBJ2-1	CASSLGSGSSYNEQFF	TGTGCCAGCAGCTTAGGTAGTGGTAGCTCCTACAATGAGCAGTTCTTC
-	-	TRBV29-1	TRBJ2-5	CSVHFQETQYF	TGCAGCGTCCATTTCCAAGAGACCCAGTACTTC
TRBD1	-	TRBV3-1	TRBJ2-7	CASSLRQGRKTYEQYF	TGTGCCAGCAGCCTACGACAGGGGAGGAAAACCTACGAGCAGTACTTC
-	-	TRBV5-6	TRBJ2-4	CASSLEILAKNIQYF	TGTGCCAGCAGCTTGGAGATTTTAGCCAAAAACATTCAGTACTTC
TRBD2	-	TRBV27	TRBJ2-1	CASNPPAGGPNEQFF	TGTGCCAGCAACCCCCCGGCGGGGGGGCCCAATGAGCAGTTCTTC
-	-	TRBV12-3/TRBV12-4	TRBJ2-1	CASSPLGTTVGEQFF	TGTGCCAGCAGTCCCCTTGGGACGACCGTCGGTGAGCAGTTCTTC
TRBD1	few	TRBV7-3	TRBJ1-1	CASNNNRDREAFF	TGTGCCAGCAACAACAATCGGGACAGGGAAGCTTTCTTT
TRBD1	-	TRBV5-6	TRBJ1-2	CASSSDRLGYTF	TGTGCCAGCAGCTCGGACAGGCTTGGCTACACCTTC
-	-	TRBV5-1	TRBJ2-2	CASRSLGDGELFF	TGCGCCAGCAGGTCTCTAGGGGATGGGGAGCTGTTTTTT
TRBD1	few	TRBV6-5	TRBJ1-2	CASSRQGSRYTF	TGTGCCAGCAGTCGACAGGGTAGCCGCTACACCTTC
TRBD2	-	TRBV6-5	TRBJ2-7	CVSRRTSGEYEQYF	TGTGTCAGCAGGAGGACTAGCGGGGAATACGAGCAGTACTTC
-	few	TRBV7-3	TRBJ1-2	CASSLMPGASYGYTF	TGTGCCAGCAGCTTAATGCCGGGGGCGAGCTATGGCTACACCTTC
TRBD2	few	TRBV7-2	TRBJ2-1	CASSLAGAGGPNEQFF	TGTGCCAGCAGCTTAGCGGGAGCGGGGGGGCCCAATGAGCAGTTCTTC
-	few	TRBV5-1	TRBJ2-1	CASSLAVGENEQFF	TGCGCCAGCAGCTTGGCTGTGGGGGAAAATGAGCAGTTCTTC
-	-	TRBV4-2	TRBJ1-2	CASSQEPFYGYTF	TGTGCCAGCAGCCAAGAACCGTTCTATGGCTACACCTTC
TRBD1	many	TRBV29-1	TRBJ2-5	CSVDSGGAETQYF	TGCAGCGTCGATTCAGGGGGCGCGGAGACCCAGTACTTC
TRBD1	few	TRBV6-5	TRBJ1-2	CASKTGDYGYTF	TGTGCCAGCAAGACAGGGGACTATGGCTACACCTTC
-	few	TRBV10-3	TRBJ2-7	CAISDYRDYEQYF	TGTGCCATCAGTGATTACAGAGACTACGAGCAGTACTTC
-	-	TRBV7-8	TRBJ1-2	CASSLGEQYGYTF	TGTGCCAGCAGCTTAGGGGAGCAGTATGGCTACACCTTC
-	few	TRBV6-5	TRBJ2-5	CASSFGAGWETQYF	TGTGCCAGCAGTTTCGGGGCAGGATGGGAGACCCAGTACTTC
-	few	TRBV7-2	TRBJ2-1	CASSLGGATPLYNEQFF	TGTGCCAGCAGCTTAGGAGGGGCTACTCCACTATACAATGAGCAGTTCTTC
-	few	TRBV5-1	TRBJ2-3	CASSFYIGASTDTQYF	TGCGCCAGCAGCTTTTATATAGGCGCTAGCACAGATACGCAGTATTTT
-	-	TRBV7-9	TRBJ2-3	CASSLDRTASTDTQYF	TGTGCCAGCAGCTTGGATCGGACAGCCAGCACAGATACGCAGTATTTT
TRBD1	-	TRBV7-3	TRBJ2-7	CASSLVGGRTFYEQYF	TGTGCCAGCAGCTTAGTAGGGGGCCGAACATTCTACGAGCAGTACTTC
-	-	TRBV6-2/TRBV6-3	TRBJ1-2	CASNSGSAYGYTF	TGTGCCAGCAATAGCGGGTCCGCTTATGGCTACACCTTC
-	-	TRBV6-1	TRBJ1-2	CASSARDFHGYTF	TGTGCCAGCAGTGCAAGGGACTTCCATGGCTACACCTTC
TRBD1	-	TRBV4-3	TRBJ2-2	CASSPTGRISMGELFF	TGCGCCAGCAGCCCGACAGGGCGGATCTCGATGGGGGAGCTGTTTTTT
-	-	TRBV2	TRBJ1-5	CASSVMGQPQHF	TGTGCCAGCAGTGTGATGGGGCAGCCCCAGCATTTT
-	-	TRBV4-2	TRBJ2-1	CASSQEAPYNEQFF	TGTGCCAGCAGCCAAGAGGCTCCTTACAATGAGCAGTTCTTC
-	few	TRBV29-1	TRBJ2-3	CSVGGIGTDTQYF	TGCAGCGTTGGTGGAATTGGTACAGATACGCAGTATTTT
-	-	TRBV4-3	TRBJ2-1	CASSPLADHNEQFF	TGCGCCAGCAGCCCTCTGGCGGACCACAATGAGCAGTTCTTC
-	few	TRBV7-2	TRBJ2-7	CASSPLTSFYEQYF	TGTGCCAGCAGCCCGCTGACTAGTTTCTACGAGCAGTACTTC
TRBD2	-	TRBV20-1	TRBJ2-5	CSASGVERGPYQETQYF	TGCAGTGCTAGCGGGGTCGAGCGGGGGCCCTACCAAGAGACCCAGTACTTC
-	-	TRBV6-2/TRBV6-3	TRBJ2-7	CASSYQGQHRKYF	TGTGCCAGCAGTTATCAGGGACAACATAGGAAGTACTTC
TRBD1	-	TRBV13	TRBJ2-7	CASSPRTGWHEQYF	TGTGCCAGCAGCCCCCGGACAGGGTGGCACGAGCAGTACTTC
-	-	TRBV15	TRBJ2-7	CATSPDPNTYEQYF	TGTGCCACCAGCCCAGACCCCAACACCTACGAGCAGTACTTC
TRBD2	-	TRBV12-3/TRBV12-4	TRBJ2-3	CVSRHLAADTDTQYF	TGTGTCAGTAGGCACCTAGCGGCCGACACAGATACGCAGTATTTT
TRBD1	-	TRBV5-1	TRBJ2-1	CASSLGDRLTYNEQFF	TGCGCCAGCAGCTTGGGGGACAGGCTAACCTACAATGAGCAGTTCTTC
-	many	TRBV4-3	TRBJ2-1	CASSQDGTVAPNEQFF	TGCGCCAGCAGCCAAGATGGTACAGTAGCGCCGAATGAGCAGTTCTTC